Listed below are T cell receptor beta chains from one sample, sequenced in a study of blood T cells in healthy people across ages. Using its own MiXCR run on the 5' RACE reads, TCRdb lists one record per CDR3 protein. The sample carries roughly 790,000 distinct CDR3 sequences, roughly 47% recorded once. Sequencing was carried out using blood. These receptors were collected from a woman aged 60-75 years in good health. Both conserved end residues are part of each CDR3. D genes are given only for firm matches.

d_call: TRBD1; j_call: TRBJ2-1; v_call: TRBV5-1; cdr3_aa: CASRFRTGPSSYNEQFF
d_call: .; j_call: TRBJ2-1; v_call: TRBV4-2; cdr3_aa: CASSKDRNSYNGQFF
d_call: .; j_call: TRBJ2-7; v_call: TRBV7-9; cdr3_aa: CASSLVESSYEQYF
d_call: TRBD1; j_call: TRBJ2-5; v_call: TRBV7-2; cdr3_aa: CASSLGGQDLAQYF
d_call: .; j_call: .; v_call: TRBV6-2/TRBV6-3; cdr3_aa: CASGTTYNEQYF
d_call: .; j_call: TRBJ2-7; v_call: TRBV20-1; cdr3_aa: CSARIYGGSYEQYF
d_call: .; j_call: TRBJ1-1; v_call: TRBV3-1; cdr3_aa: CASSQGVGAFF
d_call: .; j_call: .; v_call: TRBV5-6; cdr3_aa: CASTLDLQETQFF
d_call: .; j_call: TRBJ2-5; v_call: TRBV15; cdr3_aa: CATSRVSGKETQYF
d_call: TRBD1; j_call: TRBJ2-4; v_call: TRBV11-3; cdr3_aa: CASSNRDRRNIQYF
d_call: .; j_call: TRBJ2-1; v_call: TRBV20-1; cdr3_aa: CSASLLWNEQFF
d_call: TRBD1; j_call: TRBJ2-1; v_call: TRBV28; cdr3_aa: CASSVQGAHYEQFF
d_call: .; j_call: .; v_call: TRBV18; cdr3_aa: CATTQTGGTSSEQYF